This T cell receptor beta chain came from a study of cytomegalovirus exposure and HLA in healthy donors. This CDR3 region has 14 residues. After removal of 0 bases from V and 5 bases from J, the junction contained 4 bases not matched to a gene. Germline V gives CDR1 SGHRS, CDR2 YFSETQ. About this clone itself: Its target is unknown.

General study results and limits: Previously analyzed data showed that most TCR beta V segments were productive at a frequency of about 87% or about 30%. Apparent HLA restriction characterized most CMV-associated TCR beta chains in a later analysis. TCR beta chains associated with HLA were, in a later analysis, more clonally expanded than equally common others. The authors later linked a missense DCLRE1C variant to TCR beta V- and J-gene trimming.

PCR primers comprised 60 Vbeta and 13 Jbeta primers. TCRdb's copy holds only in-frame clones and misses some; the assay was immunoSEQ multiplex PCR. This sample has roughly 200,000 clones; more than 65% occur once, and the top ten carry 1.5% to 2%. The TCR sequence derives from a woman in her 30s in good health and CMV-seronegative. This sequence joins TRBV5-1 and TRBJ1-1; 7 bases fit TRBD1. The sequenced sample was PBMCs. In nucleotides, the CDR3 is TGCGCCAGCAGCTTGGAGACAGGGAAGACTGAAGCTTTCTTT. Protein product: CASSLETGKTEAFF.